This TCR beta chain stems from a study of tumor and adjacent non-tumor tissue in lung cancer. Study as a whole: There were around eleven adenocarcinoma, a couple of squamous cell carcinoma and 1 small cell lung cancer cases. Samples averaged about 3.8 million productive TCRbeta reads each.

Germline V gives CDR1 SGHNT, CDR2 YENEEA. The CDR3 spans 18 residues. The V end was cut by 6 bases, the J end by 5 bases, with 28 bases between. This sample's RNA came from whole unsorted tissue. The normal lung tissue was taken more than 3 cm from the tumor edge. Concerning this clonotype: The antigen is not known.

The study, taken as a whole, reports: Compared with tumor, normal lung showed significantly lower TCR diversity. Tumor repertoires had a smaller top 100 clone share than normal lung.

A modified ARM-PCR protocol with three rounds of nested PCR amplified TCRbeta. TCRdb re-called the multiplex PCR reads through MiXCR, storing one row per CDR3 protein. The table shows about 76,000 distinct CDR3 sequences, with about 82% occurring only once. The V and J genes are TRBV11-3 and TRBJ1-1; D call uncertain. The material sequenced was distant non-tumor lung tissue. The TCR was taken from a man aged 55 to 70 with non-small cell lung cancer. The CDR3 sequence is CASSLTPNLYGQNTEAFF. The CDR3 bases are TGTGCCAGCAGTTTAACGCCGAATCTGTATGGTCAGAATACTGAAGCTTTCTTT.